This T cell receptor (beta chain) was sequenced for a study of cytomegalovirus exposure and HLA in healthy donors. As regards this clone: Its specificity is unknown.

The PCR had 60 Vbeta and 13 Jbeta primers. Measured with immunoSEQ multiplex PCR; TCRdb has only the in-frame clones, and not every one. Of about 110,000 clones detected, approximately 58% appear once; the ten largest clones hold 2.2%. Study observations and caveats: Beyond CMV serostatus, there was no information to go on about immune exposure.

This CDR3 region has 14 residues. Germline V gene data show CDR1 as SGHRS and CDR2 as YFSETQ. V was pared by 4 bases and J by 3 bases, with 5 bases of the junction left unmatched. J is TRBJ2-7 and V is TRBV5-1; 9 bases align to TRBD1. Sequences were obtained from PBMCs. This TCR came from a woman between 25 and 40 years old in good health and CMV-seronegative. The CDR3 region is CASSPGQGIYEQYF. The CDR3 DNA reads TGCGCCAGCAGCCCTGGACAGGGGATCTACGAGCAGTACTTC.